The 7 T cell receptor beta chains reported below all come from one sample, sequenced in a study of blood T cell repertoires in COVID-19. The table came from immunoSEQ multiplex PCR; TCRdb's copy has only in-frame clones and leaves some out. The sample has some 70,000 clones, about 90% seen once; the top ten hold 6.5% to 8.5%. The sequencing input was peripheral blood. The origin of the receptors is a man aged 50 to 59 with active COVID-19.

V is TRBV6-5 and J is TRBJ1-4, with 9 nucleotides matching TRBD1. Losses at the gene ends were 9 bases for V and 4 bases for J; bases not matched to a gene: 6. The CDR3 covers 14 residues. In germline, CDR1 is MNHEY, CDR2 SVGAGI. In nucleotides, the CDR3 is TGTGCCAGTTATATGGACAGGGGTAATGAAAAACTGTTTTTT. Translating it yields CASYMDRGNEKLFF.

The rearrangement links TRBV6-5 to TRBJ2-3, with D possibly matching TRBD2 (5 bases). Germline V gene sequence: CDR1 MNHEY, CDR2 SVGAGI. The V gene lost 6 bases and the J gene lost 6 bases, with 16 bases spanning the gap. The CDR3 sequence is 14 residues long. CDR3 sequence: CASSKRVGGDTQYF. In DNA, the CDR3 is TGTGCCAGCAGCAAGAGGGTCGGCGGGGATACGCAGTATTTT.

J is TRBJ1-2 and V is TRBV12-3 or TRBV12-4; D perhaps matches TRBD1 (6 bases). The V and J ends lost 3 bases and 7 bases respectively, with 12 bases between them. This CDR3 is 13 amino acids long. CDR3 loop: CASSFTGKGGYTF. CDR3 DNA sequence: TGTGCCAGCAGTTTCACAGGGAAGGGTGGCTACACCTTC.

The rearrangement links TRBV4-3 to TRBJ1-1; D possibly corresponds to TRBD1 (5 bases). The CDR3 length is 14 residues. Trimming took 0 bases from V and 3 from J, leaving 8 bases between them. CDR1 and CDR2 (germline): LGHNA, YSLEER. Here the CDR3 DNA reads TGCGCCAGCAGCCAAGATGGGGGGTACACTGAAGCTTTCTTT. This sequence encodes CASSQDGGYTEAFF.

This clone was observed at least ten times. The chain joins TRBV5-4 to TRBJ2-1; TRBD2 aligns across 7 bases. Germline lookup yields CDR1 SGHNT and CDR2 YYREEE (reference sequence). CDR3 length: 14 amino acids. V trimming: 7 bases; J trimming: 7 bases; junction bases outside the gene matches: 11. The CDR3 coding sequence is TGTGCCAGCGGTGGGGCGGGAGAGGTGAATGAGCAGTTCTTC. Translated, it gives CASGGAGEVNEQFF.

V and J are TRBV6-2 or TRBV6-3 and TRBJ1-6; tentative D call: TRBD1 (6 bases). The CDR3 has 13 amino acids. CDR1 and CDR2 (germline): MNHEY, SVGEGT. Trimming took off 2 bases at V and 7 bases at J, with 6 bases between the two ends. CDR3 loop: CASSYDRNSPLHF. The DNA for the CDR3 is TGTGCCAGCAGTTACGACAGGAATTCACCCCTCCACTTT.

This clone has just one count. CDR3 DNA sequence: TGTGCCAGCAGCTTTCCCCCCTTAACCTACGAGCAGTACTTC. This encodes CASSFPPLTYEQYF. The J gene is TRBJ2-7, the V gene TRBV11-2; D remains ambiguous. CDR1 and CDR2 (germline): SGHAT, FQNNGV. This CDR3 contains 14 residues. V was cut by 3 bases and J by 2 bases, with 11 bases left in between.